This paragraph reports one T cell receptor beta chain. What it binds is unknown. The authors incorporated unique molecular identifiers into the TCR beta cDNA libraries. TCRdb recomputed calls from the PCR reads with MiXCR, one row per CDR3 protein. This repertoire shows some 890,000 distinct CDR3 sequences, roughly 50% found once; its top ten account for approximately 4.2%. This specimen belongs to a study of post-analysis software for immune sequencing data. Whole-study findings and limits: Patients used about 5 TRBV segments, including TRBV5-6, TRBV5-1 and TRBV20-1, more often than controls.

The CDR3 spans 16 residues. Trimming took 0 bases from V and 7 from J; bases not matched to a gene: 12. Germline V gives CDR1 SGHTA, CDR2 FQGNSA. This chain uses TRBV7-2 with TRBJ2-7, with 7 bases identical to TRBD2. The clonotype was recovered from a girl aged 5 to 17 with multiple sclerosis. The sample was blood. CDR3 bases: TGTGCCAGCAGCTTAGCGTCGGGGAGGGCCTTCGAAGAGCAGTACTTC. Translation gives CASSLASGRAFEEQYF.